This T cell receptor (beta chain) came from a study of response to subunit inactivated influenza vaccine. The V gene end was trimmed by 7 bases and the J gene end by 10 bases; junction bases not matched to a gene: 9. Germline V gene lookup returns CDR1 SGHTA and CDR2 FQGNSA. The CDR3 extends over 12 amino acids. TCRdb reprocessed the RT-PCR reads with MiXCR, giving one entry per CDR3 protein. In the table there are some 540,000 distinct CDR3 sequences, 20% to 25% of which are singletons. This sample also appeared in a second study, on T cells expressing NK-cell markers. As that study records: TCR beta cDNA was made by 5'RACE template switching with UMIs. Sorted CD3+CD56-NKG2C+, CD3+CD56+NKG2C+ and CD3+CD56+NKG2C- T cells supplied the TCR beta repertoires. Of CD8+ T cells, 1.0-7.0% belonged to dominant NKG2C+ clonotypes in several donors. There were a few donors in whom these clonotypes also led the CD3+CD56-NKG2C+ fraction.

This sample comprised CD4+ T cells sorted from PBMCs, obtained roughly 12 days after vaccination. The J gene is TRBJ1-2, the V gene TRBV7-2; TRBD1 matches at 7 bases. The source of this sequence is a man between 50 and 59 years old who received an inactivated influenza vaccine. The CDR3 DNA reads TGTGCCAGCACCTCACTACAGGGGTTCTACACCTTC. Residues: CASTSLQGFYTF.